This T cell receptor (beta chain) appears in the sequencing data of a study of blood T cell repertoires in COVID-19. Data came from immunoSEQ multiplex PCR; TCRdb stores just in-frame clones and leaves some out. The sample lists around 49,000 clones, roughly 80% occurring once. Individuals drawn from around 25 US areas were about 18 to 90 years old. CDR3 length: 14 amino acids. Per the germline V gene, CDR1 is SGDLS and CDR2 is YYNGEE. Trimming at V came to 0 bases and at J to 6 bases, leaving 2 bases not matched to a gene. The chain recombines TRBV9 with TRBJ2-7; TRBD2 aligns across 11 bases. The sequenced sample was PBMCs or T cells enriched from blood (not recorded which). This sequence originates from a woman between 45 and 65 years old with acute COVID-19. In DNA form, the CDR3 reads TGTGCCAGCAGCGTAGGACTAGCGGGGTTCGAGCAGTACTTC. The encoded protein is CASSVGLAGFEQYF.